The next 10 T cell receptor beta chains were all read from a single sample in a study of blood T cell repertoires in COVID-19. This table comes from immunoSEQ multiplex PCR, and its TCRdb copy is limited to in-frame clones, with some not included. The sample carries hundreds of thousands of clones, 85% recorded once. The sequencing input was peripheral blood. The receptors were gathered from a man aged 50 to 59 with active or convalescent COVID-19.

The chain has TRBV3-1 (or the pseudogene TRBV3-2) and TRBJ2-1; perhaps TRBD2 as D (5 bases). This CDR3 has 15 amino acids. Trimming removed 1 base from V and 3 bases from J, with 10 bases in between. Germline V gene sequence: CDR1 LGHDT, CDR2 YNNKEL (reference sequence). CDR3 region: CASSQALDVYNEQFF. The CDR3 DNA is TGTGCCAGCAGCCAAGCACTAGACGTCTACAATGAGCAGTTCTTC.

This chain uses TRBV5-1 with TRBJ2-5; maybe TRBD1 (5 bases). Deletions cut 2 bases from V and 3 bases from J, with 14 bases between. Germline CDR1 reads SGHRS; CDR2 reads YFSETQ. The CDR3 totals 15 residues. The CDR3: CASSFHPGNEETQYF. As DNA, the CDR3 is TGCGCCAGCAGCTTTCATCCAGGGAATGAAGAGACCCAGTACTTC.

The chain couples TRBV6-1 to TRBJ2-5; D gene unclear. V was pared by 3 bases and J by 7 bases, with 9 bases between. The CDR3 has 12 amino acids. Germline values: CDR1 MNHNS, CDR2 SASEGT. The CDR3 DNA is TGTGCCAGCAGTGAGTTTTCAGTGACCCAGTACTTC. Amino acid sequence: CASSEFSVTQYF.

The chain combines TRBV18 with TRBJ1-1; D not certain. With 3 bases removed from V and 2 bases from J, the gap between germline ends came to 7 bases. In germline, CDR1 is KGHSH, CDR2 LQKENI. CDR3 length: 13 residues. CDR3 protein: CASSPSSNTEAFF. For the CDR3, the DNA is TGTGCCAGCTCACCTTCGTCCAACACTGAAGCTTTCTTT.

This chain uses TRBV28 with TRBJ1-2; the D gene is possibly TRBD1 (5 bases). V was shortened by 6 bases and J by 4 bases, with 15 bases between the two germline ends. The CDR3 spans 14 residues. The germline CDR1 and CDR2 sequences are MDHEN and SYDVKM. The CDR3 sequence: CASRQALLAYGYTF. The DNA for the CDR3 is TGTGCCAGCAGACAGGCCCTCCTCGCCTATGGCTACACCTTC.

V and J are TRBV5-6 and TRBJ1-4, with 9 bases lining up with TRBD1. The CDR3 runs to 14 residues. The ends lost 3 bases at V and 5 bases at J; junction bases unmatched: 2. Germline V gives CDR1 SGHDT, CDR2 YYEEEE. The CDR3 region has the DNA TGTGCCAGCAGCTCCGGGACAGGGAATGAAAAACTGTTTTTT. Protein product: CASSSGTGNEKLFF.

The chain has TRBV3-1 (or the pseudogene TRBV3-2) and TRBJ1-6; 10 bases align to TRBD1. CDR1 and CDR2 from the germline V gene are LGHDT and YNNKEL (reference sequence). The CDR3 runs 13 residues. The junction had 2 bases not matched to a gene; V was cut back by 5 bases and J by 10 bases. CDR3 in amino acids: CASSWDRGSPLHF. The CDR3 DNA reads TGTGCCAGCAGCTGGGACAGGGGATCACCCCTCCACTTT.

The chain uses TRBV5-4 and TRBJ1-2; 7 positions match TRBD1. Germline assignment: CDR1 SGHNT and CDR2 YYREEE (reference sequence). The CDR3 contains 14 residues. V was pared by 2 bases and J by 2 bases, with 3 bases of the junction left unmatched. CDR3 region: CASSLTGVNYGYTF. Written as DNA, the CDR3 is TGTGCCAGCAGCTTAACAGGGGTGAACTATGGCTACACCTTC.

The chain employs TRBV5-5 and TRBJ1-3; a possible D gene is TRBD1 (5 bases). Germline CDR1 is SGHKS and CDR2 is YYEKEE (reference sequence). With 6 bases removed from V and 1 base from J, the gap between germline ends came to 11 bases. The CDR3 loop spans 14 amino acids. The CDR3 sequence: CASTQGASGNTIYF. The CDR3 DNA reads TGTGCCAGCACCCAGGGTGCTTCTGGAAACACCATATATTTT.

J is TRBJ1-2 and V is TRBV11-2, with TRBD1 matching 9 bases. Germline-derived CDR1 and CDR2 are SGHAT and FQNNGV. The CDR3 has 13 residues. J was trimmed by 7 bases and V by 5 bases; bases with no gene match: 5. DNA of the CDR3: TGTGCCAGCAGCCCAACAGGGGGCGGTGGCTACACCTTC. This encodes CASSPTGGGGYTF. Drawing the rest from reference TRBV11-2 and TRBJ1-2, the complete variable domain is EAGVAQSPRYKIIEKRQSVAFWCNPISGHATLYWYQQILGQGPKLLIQFQNNGVVDDSQLPKDRFSAERLKGVDSTLKIQPAKLEDSAVYLCASSPTGGGGYTFGSGTRLTVV.